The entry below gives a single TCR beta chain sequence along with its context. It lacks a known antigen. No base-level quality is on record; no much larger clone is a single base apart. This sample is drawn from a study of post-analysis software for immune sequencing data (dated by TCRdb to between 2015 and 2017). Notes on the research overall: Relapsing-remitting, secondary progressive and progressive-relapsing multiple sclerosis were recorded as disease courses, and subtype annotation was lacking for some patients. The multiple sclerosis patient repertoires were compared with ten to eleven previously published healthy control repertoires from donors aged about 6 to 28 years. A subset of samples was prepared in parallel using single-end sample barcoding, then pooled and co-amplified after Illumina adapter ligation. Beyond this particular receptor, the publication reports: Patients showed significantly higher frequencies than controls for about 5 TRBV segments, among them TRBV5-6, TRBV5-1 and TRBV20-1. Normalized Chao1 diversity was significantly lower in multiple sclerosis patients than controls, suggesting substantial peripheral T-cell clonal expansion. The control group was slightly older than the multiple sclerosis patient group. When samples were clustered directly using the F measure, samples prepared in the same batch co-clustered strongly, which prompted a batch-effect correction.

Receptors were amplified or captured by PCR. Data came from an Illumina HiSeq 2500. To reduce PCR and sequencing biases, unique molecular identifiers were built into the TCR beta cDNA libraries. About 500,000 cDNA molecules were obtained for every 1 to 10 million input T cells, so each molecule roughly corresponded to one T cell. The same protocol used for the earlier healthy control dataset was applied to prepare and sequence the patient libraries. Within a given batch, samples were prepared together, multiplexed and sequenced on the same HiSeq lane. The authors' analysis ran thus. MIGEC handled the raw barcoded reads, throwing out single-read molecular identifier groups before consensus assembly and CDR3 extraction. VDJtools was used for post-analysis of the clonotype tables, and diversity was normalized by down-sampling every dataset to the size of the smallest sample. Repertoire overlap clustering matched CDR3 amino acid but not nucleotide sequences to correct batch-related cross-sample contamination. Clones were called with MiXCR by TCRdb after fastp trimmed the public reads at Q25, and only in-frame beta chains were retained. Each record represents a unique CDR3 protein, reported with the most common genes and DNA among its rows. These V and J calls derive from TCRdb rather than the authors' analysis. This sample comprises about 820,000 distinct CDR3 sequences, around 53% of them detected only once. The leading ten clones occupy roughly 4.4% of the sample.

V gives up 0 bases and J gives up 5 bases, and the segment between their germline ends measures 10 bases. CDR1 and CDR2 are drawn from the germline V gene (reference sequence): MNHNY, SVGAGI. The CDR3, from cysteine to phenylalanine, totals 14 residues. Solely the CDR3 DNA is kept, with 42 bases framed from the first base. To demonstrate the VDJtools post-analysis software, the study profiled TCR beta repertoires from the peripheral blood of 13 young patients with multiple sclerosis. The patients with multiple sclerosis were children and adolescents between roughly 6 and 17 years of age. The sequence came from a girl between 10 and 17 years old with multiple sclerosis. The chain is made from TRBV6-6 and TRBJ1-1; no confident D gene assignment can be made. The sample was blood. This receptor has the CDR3 CASSYSLAGTEAFF. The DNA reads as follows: TGTGCCAGCAGTTACTCGTTGGCGGGGACTGAAGCTTTCTTT.